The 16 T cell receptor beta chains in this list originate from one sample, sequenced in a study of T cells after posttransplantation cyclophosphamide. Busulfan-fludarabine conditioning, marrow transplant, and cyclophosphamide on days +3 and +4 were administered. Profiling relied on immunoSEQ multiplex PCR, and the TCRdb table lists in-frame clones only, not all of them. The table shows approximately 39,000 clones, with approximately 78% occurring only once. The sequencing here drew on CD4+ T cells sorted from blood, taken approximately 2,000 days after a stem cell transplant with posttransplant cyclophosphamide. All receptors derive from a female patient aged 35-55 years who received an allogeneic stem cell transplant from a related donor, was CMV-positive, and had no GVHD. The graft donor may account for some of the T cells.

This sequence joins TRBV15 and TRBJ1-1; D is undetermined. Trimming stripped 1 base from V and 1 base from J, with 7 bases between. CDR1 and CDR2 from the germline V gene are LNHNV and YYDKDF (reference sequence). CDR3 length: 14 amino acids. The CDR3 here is CATSRARGNTEAFF. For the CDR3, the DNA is TGTGCCACCAGCAGAGCCCGGGGGAACACTGAAGCTTTCTTT.

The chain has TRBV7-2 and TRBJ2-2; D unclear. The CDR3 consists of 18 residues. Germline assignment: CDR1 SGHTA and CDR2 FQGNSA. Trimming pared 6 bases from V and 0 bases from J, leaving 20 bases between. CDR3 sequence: CASRIREAFLANTGELFF. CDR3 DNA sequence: TGTGCCAGCAGAATAAGAGAGGCGTTCCTCGCGAACACCGGGGAGCTGTTTTTT.

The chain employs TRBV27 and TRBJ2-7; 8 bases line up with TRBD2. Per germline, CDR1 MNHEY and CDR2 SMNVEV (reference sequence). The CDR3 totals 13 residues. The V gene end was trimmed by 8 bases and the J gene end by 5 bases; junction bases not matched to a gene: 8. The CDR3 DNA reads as TGTGCCAGCGTAAGGAGCGGGGGCCACGAGCAGTACTTC. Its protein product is CASVRSGGHEQYF.

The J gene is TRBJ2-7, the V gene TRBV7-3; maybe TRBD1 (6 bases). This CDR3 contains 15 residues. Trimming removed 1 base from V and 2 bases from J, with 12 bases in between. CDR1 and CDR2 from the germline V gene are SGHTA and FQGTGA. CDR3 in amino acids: CASSLRTGSPYEQYF. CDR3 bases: TGTGCCAGCAGCTTAAGAACAGGGTCACCCTACGAGCAGTACTTC.

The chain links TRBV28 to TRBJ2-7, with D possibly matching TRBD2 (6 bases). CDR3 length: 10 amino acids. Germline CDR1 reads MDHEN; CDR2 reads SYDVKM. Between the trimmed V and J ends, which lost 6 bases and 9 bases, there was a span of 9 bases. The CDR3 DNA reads TGTGCCAGCAGCCGGGGGAGGCAGTACTTC. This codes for CASSRGRQYF.

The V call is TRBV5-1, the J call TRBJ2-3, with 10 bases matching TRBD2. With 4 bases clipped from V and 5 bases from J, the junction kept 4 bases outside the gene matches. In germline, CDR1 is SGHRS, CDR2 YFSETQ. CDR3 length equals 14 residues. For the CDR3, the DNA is TGCGCCAGCAGCCCACTAGCGGGGAGAGATACGCAGTATTTT. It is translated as CASSPLAGRDTQYF.

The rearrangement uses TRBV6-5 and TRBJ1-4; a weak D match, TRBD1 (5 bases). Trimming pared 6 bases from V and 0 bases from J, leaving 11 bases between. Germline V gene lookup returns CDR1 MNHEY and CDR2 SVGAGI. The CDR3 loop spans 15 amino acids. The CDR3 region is CASRPDSTTNEKLFF. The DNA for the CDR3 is TGTGCCAGCAGGCCAGACAGTACAACTAATGAAAAACTGTTTTTT.

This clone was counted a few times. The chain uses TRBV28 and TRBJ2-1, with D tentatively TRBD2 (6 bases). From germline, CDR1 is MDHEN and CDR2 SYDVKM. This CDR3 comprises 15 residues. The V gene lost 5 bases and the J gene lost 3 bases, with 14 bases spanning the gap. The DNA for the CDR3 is TGTGCCAGCAGTCCCCCTGGCGGGGTCTACAATGAGCAGTTCTTC. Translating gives CASSPPGGVYNEQFF.

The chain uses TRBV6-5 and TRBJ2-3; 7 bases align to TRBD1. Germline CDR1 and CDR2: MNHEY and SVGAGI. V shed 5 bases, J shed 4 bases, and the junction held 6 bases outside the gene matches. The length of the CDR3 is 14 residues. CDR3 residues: CASSKGQVADTQYF. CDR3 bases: TGTGCCAGCAGTAAAGGACAGGTGGCAGATACGCAGTATTTT.

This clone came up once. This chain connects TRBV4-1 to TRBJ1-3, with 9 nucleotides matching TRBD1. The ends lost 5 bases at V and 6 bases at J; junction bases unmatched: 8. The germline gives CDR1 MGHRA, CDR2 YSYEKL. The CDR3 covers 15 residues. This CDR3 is CASSSRQGVVNTIYF. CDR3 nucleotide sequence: TGCGCCAGCAGCAGTAGACAGGGGGTGGTAAACACCATATATTTT.

CDR3 nucleotides: TGTGCCAGCAGCTCACGTCACAGGGGCCCTGCAACTAATGAAAAACTGTTTTTT. This encodes CASSSRHRGPATNEKLFF. The chain carries TRBV7-9 and TRBJ1-4; 7 bases line up with TRBD1. Trimming removed 4 bases from V and 0 bases from J; junction bases left unmatched: 11. From germline, CDR1 is SEHNR and CDR2 FQNEAQ (reference sequence). The CDR3 length is 18 residues.

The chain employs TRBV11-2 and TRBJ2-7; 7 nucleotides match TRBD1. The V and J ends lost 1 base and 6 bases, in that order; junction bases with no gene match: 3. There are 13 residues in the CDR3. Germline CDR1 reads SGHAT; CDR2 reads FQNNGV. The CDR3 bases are TGTGCCAGCAGCTTAGCAACAGGGGTCGAGCAGTACTTC. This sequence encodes CASSLATGVEQYF.

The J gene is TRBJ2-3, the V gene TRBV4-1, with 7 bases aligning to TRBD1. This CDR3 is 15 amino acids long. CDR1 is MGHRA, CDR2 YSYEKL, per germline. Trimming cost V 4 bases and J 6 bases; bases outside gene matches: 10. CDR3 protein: CASSLSGGTTDTQYF. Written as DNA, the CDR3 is TGCGCCAGCAGCCTCTCAGGGGGTACAACGGATACGCAGTATTTT.

The CDR3 DNA reads as TGTGCCATCAGTGAGTCCACGGTACTAAACTATGGCTACACCTTC. It translates to CAISESTVLNYGYTF. The chain is built from TRBV10-3 and TRBJ1-2; the D is unclear. The germline V and J ends were trimmed by 0 bases and 2 bases, with 10 bases remaining between them. The CDR3 extends over 15 amino acids. Germline CDR1 is ENHRY and CDR2 is SYGVKD.

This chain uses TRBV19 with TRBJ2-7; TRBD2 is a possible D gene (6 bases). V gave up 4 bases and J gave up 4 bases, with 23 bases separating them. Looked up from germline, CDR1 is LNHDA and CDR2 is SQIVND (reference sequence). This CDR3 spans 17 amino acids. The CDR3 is CASSTRARLGVRYEQYF. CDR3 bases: TGTGCCAGTAGTACCAGAGCCCGACTAGGCGTCAGGTACGAGCAGTACTTC. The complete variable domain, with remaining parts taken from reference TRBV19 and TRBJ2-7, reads DGGITQSPKYLFRKEGQNVTLSCEQNLNHDAMYWYRQDPGQGLRLIYYSQIVNDFQKGDIAEGYSVSREKKESFPLTVTSAQKNPTAFYLCASSTRARLGVRYEQYFGPGTRLTVT.

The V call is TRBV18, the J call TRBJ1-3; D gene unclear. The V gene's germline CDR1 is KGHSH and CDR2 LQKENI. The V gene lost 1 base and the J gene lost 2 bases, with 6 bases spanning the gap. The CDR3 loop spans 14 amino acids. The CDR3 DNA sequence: TGTGCCAGCTCACCACGCGGCGCTGGAAACACCATATATTTT. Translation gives CASSPRGAGNTIYF.